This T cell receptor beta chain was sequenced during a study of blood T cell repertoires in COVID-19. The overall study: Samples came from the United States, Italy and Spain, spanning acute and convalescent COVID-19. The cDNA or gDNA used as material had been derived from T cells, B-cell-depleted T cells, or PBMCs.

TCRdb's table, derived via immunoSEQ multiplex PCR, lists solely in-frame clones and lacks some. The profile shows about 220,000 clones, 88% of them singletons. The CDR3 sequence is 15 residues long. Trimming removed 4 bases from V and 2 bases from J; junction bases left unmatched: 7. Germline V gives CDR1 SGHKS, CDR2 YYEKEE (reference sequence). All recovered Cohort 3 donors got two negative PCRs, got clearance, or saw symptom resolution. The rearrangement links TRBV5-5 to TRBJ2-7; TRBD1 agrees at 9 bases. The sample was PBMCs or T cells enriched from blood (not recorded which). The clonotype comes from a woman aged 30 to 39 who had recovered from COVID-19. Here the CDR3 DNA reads TGTGCCAGCAGCCTGGGACAGGGCGCTCCCTACGAGCAGTACTTC. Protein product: CASSLGQGAPYEQYF.